The clone carrying this TCR beta chain was seen only once. This specimen belongs to a study of tumor-infiltrating lymphocytes in oesophageal squamous cell carcinoma. TCRdb re-called the PCR reads with MiXCR, one entry per CDR3 protein. Among approximately 17,000 distinct CDR3 sequences listed, 35% to 55% were seen once. The TCR originated in a female donor with esophageal squamous cell carcinoma. Sequencing input: blood.

The CDR3 protein is CASSLRDTQYF. In DNA form, the CDR3 reads TGTGCCAGCAGTTTAAGGGATACGCAGTATTTT. The chain has TRBV28 and TRBJ2-5; no clear D. The DNA end lines up better with TRBJ2-3; the J call may be wrong. The germline gives CDR1 MDHEN, CDR2 SYDVKM. There are 11 residues in the CDR3.